A selection of T cell receptor beta chains follows, all from one sample in a study of T-cell memory formation after mild COVID-19. One entry per CDR3 protein, called by TCRdb with MiXCR from the 5' RACE reads. This sample has approximately 430,000 distinct CDR3 sequences; 20% to 30% occur once, and the top ten carry roughly 14%. Sequencing was performed on PBMCs or a T cell subset sorted from them (not recorded which). The source is an adult woman who had mild COVID-19 (a few samples of this study predate the infection). Cell type and time point are not known. Both conserved end residues are part of each CDR3. D genes are given only for firm matches. Clone size, where shown, is once, few, many, or a class for clones that have expanded.

V gene: TRBV7-9; D gene: .; clone size: .; J gene: TRBJ2-7; CDR3 protein: CASSPTGLHYEQYF; CDR3 DNA: TGTGCCAGCAGCCCCACAGGGCTTCACTACGAGCAGTACTTC
V gene: TRBV12-3/TRBV12-4; D gene: .; clone size: .; J gene: TRBJ1-1; CDR3 protein: CASTAYVGARNTEAFF; CDR3 DNA: TGTGCCAGCACCGCGTACGTAGGGGCCCGGAACACTGAAGCTTTCTTT
V gene: TRBV11-3; D gene: TRBD2; clone size: .; J gene: TRBJ2-7; CDR3 protein: CASSLAPSGRSYEQYF; CDR3 DNA: TGTGCCAGCAGCTTAGCTCCTAGCGGGCGATCCTACGAGCAGTACTTC
V gene: TRBV5-1; D gene: TRBD2; clone size: few; J gene: TRBJ2-5; CDR3 protein: CASSLTSGGTTETQYF; CDR3 DNA: TGCGCCAGCAGCTTAACTAGCGGGGGGACGACAGAGACCCAGTACTTC
V gene: TRBV29-1; D gene: .; clone size: many; J gene: TRBJ2-1; CDR3 protein: CSVEWARSYNEQFF; CDR3 DNA: TGCAGCGTTGAATGGGCGAGGTCCTACAATGAGCAGTTCTTC
V gene: TRBV25-1; D gene: TRBD1; clone size: few; J gene: TRBJ2-1; CDR3 protein: CASSVRDRGWQFF; CDR3 DNA: TGTGCCAGCTCCGTTCGGGACAGGGGATGGCAGTTCTTC
V gene: TRBV7-3; D gene: TRBD2; clone size: .; J gene: TRBJ2-1; CDR3 protein: CASSRLAGGPVNEQFF; CDR3 DNA: TGTGCCAGCAGCCGACTAGCGGGGGGGCCCGTCAATGAGCAGTTCTTC
V gene: TRBV24-1; D gene: .; clone size: .; J gene: TRBJ2-1; CDR3 protein: CATGSASAPQFF; CDR3 DNA: TGTGCCACCGGGAGCGCGTCTGCCCCACAGTTCTTC
V gene: TRBV20-1; D gene: TRBD2; clone size: .; J gene: TRBJ2-1; CDR3 protein: CSARDFREGYNEQFF; CDR3 DNA: TGCAGTGCTAGAGATTTCCGGGAGGGGTACAATGAGCAGTTCTTC
V gene: TRBV14; D gene: .; clone size: .; J gene: TRBJ2-3; CDR3 protein: CASSQANDRTDTQYF; CDR3 DNA: TGTGCCAGCAGCCAAGCCAATGACCGCACAGATACGCAGTATTTT
V gene: TRBV20-1; D gene: TRBD2; clone size: .; J gene: TRBJ2-1; CDR3 protein: CSAPASGYYNEQFF; CDR3 DNA: TGCAGTGCCCCCGCTAGCGGATACTACAATGAGCAGTTCTTC
V gene: TRBV7-2; D gene: .; clone size: .; J gene: TRBJ2-1; CDR3 protein: CASSFSAKTRGSGSYNEQFF; CDR3 DNA: TGTGCCAGCAGCTTTTCTGCCAAAACGAGGGGGAGCGGCAGCTACAATGAGCAGTTCTTC
V gene: TRBV7-6; D gene: TRBD1; clone size: .; J gene: TRBJ2-7; CDR3 protein: CASSFNRGPTYEQYF; CDR3 DNA: TGTGCCAGCAGCTTTAACAGGGGTCCTACCTACGAGCAGTACTTC
V gene: TRBV24-1; D gene: TRBD2; clone size: .; J gene: TRBJ2-2; CDR3 protein: CATSDLQGGAAGELFF; CDR3 DNA: TGTGCCACCAGTGATTTGCAGGGAGGGGCGGCCGGGGAGCTGTTTTTT
V gene: TRBV7-2; D gene: .; clone size: few; J gene: TRBJ2-3; CDR3 protein: CASSIHTDTQYF; CDR3 DNA: TGTGCCAGCAGCATACACACAGATACGCAGTATTTT
V gene: TRBV30; D gene: .; clone size: few; J gene: TRBJ2-5; CDR3 protein: CAWSVLAVQETQYF; CDR3 DNA: TGTGCCTGGAGTGTACTGGCAGTCCAAGAGACCCAGTACTTC
V gene: TRBV12-3/TRBV12-4; D gene: TRBD1; clone size: .; J gene: TRBJ1-2; CDR3 protein: CASSPQGRGYTF; CDR3 DNA: TGTGCCAGCAGTCCACAGGGGCGCGGCTACACCTTC
V gene: TRBV23-1; D gene: .; clone size: .; J gene: TRBJ2-3; CDR3 protein: CASSQRREGTDTQYF; CDR3 DNA: TGCGCCAGCAGTCAGAGAAGAGAGGGGACAGATACGCAGTATTTT
V gene: TRBV28; D gene: TRBD1; clone size: few; J gene: TRBJ2-7; CDR3 protein: CASSTGTASSYEQYF; CDR3 DNA: TGTGCCAGCAGCACCGGGACAGCGAGCTCCTACGAGCAGTACTTC
V gene: TRBV10-3; D gene: .; clone size: .; J gene: TRBJ1-1; CDR3 protein: CAISEDLDRDEAFF; CDR3 DNA: TGTGCCATCAGTGAGGACTTGGACAGAGATGAAGCTTTCTTT
V gene: TRBV7-2; D gene: .; clone size: many; J gene: TRBJ1-2; CDR3 protein: CASTLSVYGARGYGYTF; CDR3 DNA: TGTGCCAGCACCCTTTCGGTTTATGGGGCGCGTGGCTATGGCTACACCTTC
V gene: TRBV5-5; D gene: .; clone size: .; J gene: TRBJ2-5; CDR3 protein: CASSLSREETQYF; CDR3 DNA: TGTGCCAGCAGCTTGAGTAGGGAAGAGACCCAGTACTTC
V gene: TRBV5-6; D gene: .; clone size: few; J gene: TRBJ1-2; CDR3 protein: CASSLGQAIYGYTF; CDR3 DNA: TGTGCCAGCAGCTTGGGACAGGCGATCTATGGCTACACCTTC
V gene: TRBV7-9; D gene: .; clone size: few; J gene: TRBJ2-1; CDR3 protein: CASSLAPGHGNEQFF; CDR3 DNA: TGTGCCAGCAGCTTAGCCCCAGGGCACGGCAATGAGCAGTTCTTC
V gene: TRBV10-3; D gene: .; clone size: .; J gene: TRBJ2-3; CDR3 protein: CATGRSTDTQYF; CDR3 DNA: TGTGCCACCGGGCGAAGCACAGATACGCAGTATTTT
V gene: TRBV12-3/TRBV12-4; D gene: .; clone size: .; J gene: TRBJ1-1; CDR3 protein: CASSDSLMAEAFF; CDR3 DNA: TGTGCCAGCTCTGACAGTTTGATGGCTGAAGCTTTCTTT
V gene: TRBV20-1; D gene: .; clone size: few; J gene: TRBJ2-3; CDR3 protein: CSASDSLRSTDTQYF; CDR3 DNA: TGCAGTGCTAGCGACAGCCTCCGTTCCACAGATACGCAGTATTTT
V gene: TRBV3-1; D gene: .; clone size: .; J gene: TRBJ1-2; CDR3 protein: CASNPGNNYGYTF; CDR3 DNA: TGTGCCAGCAACCCCGGAAATAACTATGGCTACACCTTC